One sample yielded the 8 T cell receptor beta chains listed below, sequenced in a study of T cell repertoires in cytomegalovirus infection (dated by TCRdb to the late 2010s). Explained via the paper, the treatment or condition label denotes: in vitro stimulation with specific CMV peptide epitopes to enrich CMV-specific T cells. These receptors' targets are unknown. TCRdb names Illumina HiSeq 1500 as the instrument used. Through fastp at Q25 and MiXCR, TCRdb rebuilt clones from the public reads, retaining in-frame beta chains. For every CDR3 protein sequence, its rows merge into one entry that carries the most common genes and DNA. The sample contains 340,000 or so distinct CDR3 sequences, 25% of them found a single time. The top ten constitute less than 15% of the sample. Sequencing used cultured PBMCs, obtained from culture after CMV antigen stimulation. Receptors originate from a human donor in good health (CMV status not recorded). Some clones in this sample may be carry-over from other donors' samples.

The V gene is TRBV3-1, the J gene TRBJ1-2; D gene uncertain. CDR1 LGHDT and CDR2 YNNKEL come from the germline V gene (reference sequence). This CDR3 comprises 15 residues. The V and J ends lost 1 base and 2 bases respectively, with 11 bases between them. The CDR3 reads CASSQAPGPNYGYTF. The CDR3 DNA is TGTGCCAGCAGCCAAGCCCCCGGTCCAAACTATGGCTACACCTTC. Drawing the rest from reference TRBV3-1 and TRBJ1-2, the complete variable domain is DTAVSQTPKYLVTQMGNDKSIKCEQNLGHDTMYWYKQDSKKFLKIMFSYNNKELIINETVPNRFSPKSPDKAHLNLHINSLELGDSAVYFCASSQAPGPNYGYTFGSGTRLTVV.

V and J are TRBV10-3 and TRBJ1-4; 10 bases fit TRBD1. The ends lost 4 bases at V and 5 bases at J; junction bases unmatched: 16. This CDR3 is 19 amino acids long. The germline V gene encodes CDR1 ENHRY and CDR2 SYGVKD. CDR3 DNA sequence: TGTGCCATCAGTGCCCGACAGGGGGCCTATTTCCCCCCGAATGAAAAACTGTTTTTT. Its translation: CAISARQGAYFPPNEKLFF.

V gene TRBV28 combines with J gene TRBJ2-7; D is uncertain. Germline loops: CDR1 MDHEN, CDR2 SYDVKM. The V and J ends lost 3 bases and 0 bases respectively, with 6 bases between them. CDR3 length: 13 residues. In DNA, the CDR3 is TGTGCCAGCAGTTTTTACGGCTCCTACGAGCAGTACTTC. This gives the protein CASSFYGSYEQYF. The entire variable domain, with the rest obtained from reference TRBV28 and TRBJ2-7, is as follows: DVKVTQSSRYLVKRTGEKVFLECVQDMDHENMFWYRQDPGLGLRLIYFSYDVKMKEKGDIPEGYSVSREKKERFSLILESASTNQTSMYLCASSFYGSYEQYFGPGTRLTVT.

This chain uses TRBV5-4 with TRBJ2-7; the match to TRBD2 covers 7 bases. V shed 0 bases and J 4 bases; nucleotides not matched to a gene: 7. This CDR3 has 15 residues. The germline CDR1 and CDR2 sequences are SGHNT and YYREEE (reference sequence). CDR3 region: CASSLDPAGLYEQYF. DNA for the CDR3: TGTGCCAGCAGCTTGGATCCAGCGGGACTTTACGAGCAGTACTTC.

The rearrangement uses TRBV20-1 and TRBJ2-1, with D tentatively TRBD2 (6 bases). From germline, CDR1 is DFQATT and CDR2 SNEGSKA (reference sequence). V lost 7 bases and J 0 bases, leaving 7 bases between the germline ends. The CDR3 has 12 amino acids. CDR3 bases: TGCAGTGGGAGGGACTCCTACAATGAGCAGTTCTTC. Its protein is CSGRDSYNEQFF.

This clonotype turned up a few times. The CDR3, as DNA: TGCAGTGCTATCCCCTTCACGGTCGGTGAGCAGTTCTTC. This translates into CSAIPFTVGEQFF. The V call is TRBV20-1, the J call TRBJ2-1; no firm D call. The germline V and J ends were trimmed by 4 bases and 9 bases, with 16 bases remaining between them. In germline, CDR1 is DFQATT, CDR2 SNEGSKA (reference sequence). This CDR3 region has 13 residues.

The chain has TRBV12-3 or TRBV12-4 and TRBJ2-5, with D possibly matching TRBD1 (6 bases). V lost 5 bases to trimming and J lost 0 bases, with 16 bases between them. This CDR3 is 16 amino acids long. CDR3 sequence (DNA): TGTGCCAGCAGTCCACAGGGTTCCGGGTACCAAGAGACCCAGTACTTC. This codes for CASSPQGSGYQETQYF.

This chain connects TRBV9 to TRBJ2-5; TRBD2 agrees at 13 bases. V lost 4 bases, J lost 9 bases, and 9 bases stayed unmatched. Germline CDR1 reads SGDLS; CDR2 reads YYNGEE. This CDR3 spans 15 amino acids. The CDR3 DNA reads TGTGCCAGCAGCCCGGGGACTAGCGGGACCAGGCCCCAGTACTTC. Its protein product is CASSPGTSGTRPQYF.